This TCR beta chain was retrieved from a study of cytomegalovirus exposure and HLA in healthy donors. Germline V lookup: CDR1 KGHSH, CDR2 LQKENI. V lost 3 bases, J lost 5 bases, and 11 bases lay in between. There are 14 residues in the CDR3. 60 Vbeta and 13 Jbeta primers were used in PCR. Using immunoSEQ multiplex PCR, the repertoire was profiled, and TCRdb retains in-frame clones only, with some absent. Its table lists fewer than 100,000 clones. The chain recombines TRBV18 with TRBJ2-1; possible D gene TRBD1, 6 bases. Sequencing used PBMCs. The TCR was taken from a woman in her sixties or seventies in good health and CMV-seronegative. The CDR3 sequence: CASSPPNRDNEQFF. The CDR3 DNA sequence: TGTGCCAGCTCACCGCCAAACAGGGACAATGAGCAGTTCTTC. Combining the CDR3 with reference TRBV18 and TRBJ2-1 gives the whole variable domain NAGVMQNPRHLVRRRGQEARLRCSPMKGHSHVYWYRQLPEEGLKFMVYLQKENIIDESGMPKERFSAEFPKEGPSILRIQQVVRGDSAAYFCASSPPNRDNEQFFGPGTRLTVL.